Listed here are 14 T cell receptor beta chains from one sample, sequenced in a study of blood T cell repertoires in COVID-19. Using immunoSEQ multiplex PCR, the repertoire was profiled, and TCRdb retains in-frame clones only, with some absent. The sample carries about 140,000 clones, about 79% recorded once. The source material was PBMCs or T cells enriched from blood (not recorded which). The receptors here all came from a woman between 50 and 59 years old who had recovered from COVID-19.

This sequence joins TRBV4-1 and TRBJ2-3; the D is unclear. V was pared by 2 bases and J by 2 bases, with 11 bases between. This CDR3 has 15 amino acids. The germline CDR1 and CDR2 sequences are MGHRA and YSYEKL. CDR3 sequence: CASSQISTLTDTQYF. The DNA for the CDR3 is TGCGCCAGCAGCCAAATCAGTACGCTCACAGATACGCAGTATTTT.

The gene calls are TRBV5-1 and TRBJ2-5; TRBD2 might be the D (7 bases). The V gene's germline CDR1 is SGHRS and CDR2 YFSETQ. This CDR3 comprises 14 residues. Trimming shortened V by 4 bases and J by 1 base, and 11 bases separated the two germline ends. This CDR3 is CASSGGAVQETQYF. DNA for the CDR3: TGCGCCAGCAGCGGGGGGGCGGTCCAAGAGACCCAGTACTTC.

This chain links TRBV28 with TRBJ2-1; TRBD2 matches 8 bases. In germline, CDR1 is MDHEN, CDR2 SYDVKM. J lost 6 bases, V lost 3 bases, and 7 bases had no gene match. The CDR3 has 15 amino acids. CDR3 bases: TGTGCCAGCAGTTTGCCCCTGGGACTAGTCAATGAGCAGTTCTTC. Translated, it gives CASSLPLGLVNEQFF. Full variable domain (rest looked up from reference TRBV28 and TRBJ2-1): DVKVTQSSRYLVKRTGEKVFLECVQDMDHENMFWYRQDPGLGLRLIYFSYDVKMKEKGDIPEGYSVSREKKERFSLILESASTNQTSMYLCASSLPLGLVNEQFFGPGTRLTVL.

This chain joins TRBV27 and TRBJ1-1; D unclear. The V gene's germline CDR1 is MNHEY and CDR2 SMNVEV (reference sequence). The CDR3 totals 14 residues. V lost 5 bases to trimming and J lost 1 base, with 11 bases between them. This CDR3 is CASSHLSGNTEAFF. DNA of the CDR3: TGTGCCAGCAGTCACCTGAGCGGGAACACTGAAGCTTTCTTT.

J is TRBJ1-6 and V is TRBV6-1; D not certain. The germline V gene encodes CDR1 MNHNS and CDR2 SASEGT. Trimming shortened V by 2 bases and J by 9 bases, and 8 bases separated the two germline ends. CDR3 length: 13 residues. The CDR3 spells CASSESRGSPLHF. The CDR3 DNA sequence: TGTGCCAGCAGTGAAAGCCGGGGTTCACCCCTCCACTTT.

DNA of the CDR3: TGTGCCAGCTACCCGACTAGCGGGGGGGCAAATACGCAGTATTTT. This translates into CASYPTSGGANTQYF. The V call is TRBV27, the J call TRBJ2-3; TRBD2 matches 14 bases. Germline V CDR1 and CDR2: MNHEY, SMNVEV (reference sequence). With V trimmed by 8 bases and J by 7 bases, 8 bases remained unmatched. This CDR3 region has 15 residues.

This chain connects TRBV30 to TRBJ1-6; 9 positions agree with TRBD1. The V gene's germline CDR1 is GTSNPN and CDR2 SVGIG (reference sequence). CDR3 size: 16 residues. The junction had 8 bases not matched to a gene; V was cut back by 0 bases and J by 8 bases. Written as DNA, the CDR3 is TGTGCCTGGAGTGTACGGGGGACAGGGACGCATTCACCCCTCCACTTT. As protein: CAWSVRGTGTHSPLHF.

This clone was counted a single time. The genes are TRBV2 and TRBJ1-2, with a tentative D call TRBD1 (6 bases). This CDR3 spans 15 amino acids. Germline-derived CDR1 and CDR2 are SNHLY and FYNNEI. V lost 6 bases and J 9 bases, leaving 23 bases between the germline ends. CDR3 DNA sequence: TGTGCCAGCAGAGATACGACAGGAAGAGGTACGAGCTACACCTTC. Protein sequence: CASRDTTGRGTSYTF.

The genes are TRBV19 and TRBJ1-4; 7 bases fit TRBD1. This CDR3 is 16 amino acids long. V gave up 5 bases and J gave up 0 bases; unmatched junction bases: 6. CDR1 and CDR2 from the germline V gene are LNHDA and SQIVND (reference sequence). The CDR3 loop is CASSRRGPATNEKLFF. The CDR3 region has the DNA TGTGCCAGTAGTCGGAGGGGGCCTGCAACTAATGAAAAACTGTTTTTT.

J is TRBJ2-5 and V is TRBV11-3; D not certain. The CDR3 covers 15 residues. V was cut by 0 bases and J by 2 bases, with 10 bases left in between. Germline lookup yields CDR1 SGHNT and CDR2 YENEEA. The CDR3 protein is CASSLDISSQETQYF. CDR3 coding DNA: TGTGCCAGCAGCTTAGATATATCCAGTCAAGAGACCCAGTACTTC.

This clone was counted between two and nine times. The V call is TRBV4-1, the J call TRBJ2-7, with TRBD1 matching over 8 bases. From germline, CDR1 is MGHRA and CDR2 YSYEKL. This CDR3 is 12 amino acids long. V lost 5 bases, J lost 11 bases, and 8 bases stayed unmatched. The CDR3 DNA reads TGCGCCAGCAGCACCGGACAGGGCCACAAGTACTTC. This encodes CASSTGQGHKYF.

The CDR3 loop reads CASSPGAGQGSPLHF. CDR3 DNA: TGTGCCAGCAGTCCGGGAGCGGGACAGGGTTCACCCCTCCACTTT. The gene calls are TRBV27 and TRBJ1-6; 9 bases fit TRBD1. This CDR3 comprises 15 residues. V was clipped by 5 bases and J by 9 bases; unmatched bases: 8. Per the germline V gene, CDR1 is MNHEY and CDR2 is SMNVEV (reference sequence).

This chain joins TRBV5-1 and TRBJ2-1, with 8 bases fitting TRBD2. V shed 0 bases, J shed 4 bases, and the junction held 3 bases outside the gene matches. Looked up from germline, CDR1 is SGHRS and CDR2 is YFSETQ. The CDR3 consists of 15 residues. The CDR3 spells CASSLAGGQYNEQFF. The CDR3 coding sequence is TGCGCCAGCAGCTTGGCGGGGGGGCAGTACAATGAGCAGTTCTTC.

This chain links TRBV5-1 with TRBJ2-7, with a weak D call TRBD1 (5 bases). Trimming took 0 bases from V and 6 from J, leaving 10 bases between them. CDR1 and CDR2 (germline): SGHRS, YFSETQ. There are 13 residues in the CDR3. The CDR3 sequence: CASSLEQAREQYF. DNA of the CDR3: TGCGCCAGCAGCTTGGAACAGGCGCGCGAGCAGTACTTC. The full variable domain, its missing parts supplied by reference TRBV5-1 and TRBJ2-7, is KAGVTQTPRYLIKTRGQQVTLSCSPISGHRSVSWYQQTPGQGLQFLFEYFSETQRNKGNFPGRFSGRQFSNSRSEMNVSTLELGDSALYLCASSLEQAREQYFGPGTRLTVT.